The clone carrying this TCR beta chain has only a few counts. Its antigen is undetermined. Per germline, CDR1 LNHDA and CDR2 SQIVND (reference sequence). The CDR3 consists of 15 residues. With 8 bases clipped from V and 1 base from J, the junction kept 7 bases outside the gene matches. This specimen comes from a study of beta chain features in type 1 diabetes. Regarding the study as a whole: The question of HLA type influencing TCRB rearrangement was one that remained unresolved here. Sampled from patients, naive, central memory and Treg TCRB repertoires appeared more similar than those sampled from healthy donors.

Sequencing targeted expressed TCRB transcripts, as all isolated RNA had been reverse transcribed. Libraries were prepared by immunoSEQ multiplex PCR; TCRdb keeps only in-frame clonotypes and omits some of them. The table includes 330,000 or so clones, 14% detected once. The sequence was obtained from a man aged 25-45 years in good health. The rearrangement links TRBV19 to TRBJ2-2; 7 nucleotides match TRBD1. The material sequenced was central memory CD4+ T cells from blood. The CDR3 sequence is CASSGTDLNTGELFF. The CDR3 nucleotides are TGTGCCAGTTCCGGGACAGACTTGAACACCGGGGAGCTGTTTTTT.